The sequence of this TCR beta chain was determined in a study of blood T cell repertoires in COVID-19. About the research overall: COVID-19 samples from acute and convalescent phases originated in the United States, Italy and Spain. PBMCs, B-cell-depleted T cells, or T cells were the source of the cDNA or gDNA that made up the material.

Germline V gene lookup returns CDR1 LGHDT and CDR2 YNNKEL (reference sequence). V lost 4 bases and J lost 5; bases outside the gene matches: 8. The CDR3 covers 15 residues. As originally analysed: Estimated nucleated cell counts came from reference gene primer amplification. Measured with immunoSEQ multiplex PCR; TCRdb has only the in-frame clones, and not every one. Clonal size and the V and J genes are those of that table, whereas D and trimming came from the DNA. The data hold around 210,000 clones, with 88% observed a single time. This clone showed up just once. This receptor was taken from a man aged 18 to 29 with active or convalescent COVID-19. The sample consisted of peripheral blood. The V call is TRBV3-1 (or the pseudogene TRBV3-2), the J call TRBJ2-1; 7 positions match TRBD1. The CDR3 loop is CASSRTGVFDNEQFF. CDR3 sequence (DNA): TGTGCCAGCAGCCGCACAGGGGTCTTCGACAATGAGCAGTTCTTC.